A single sample is the source of the 22 T cell receptor beta chains below, sequenced in a study of blood T cell repertoires in COVID-19. Here immunoSEQ multiplex PCR was the method, and the copy in TCRdb shows in-frame clones only, minus some. The sample carries around 300,000 clones, about 89% recorded once. Source material: PBMCs or T cells enriched from blood (not recorded which). These receptors were obtained from a woman aged 18-35 years who had recovered from COVID-19.

About this clone itself: The same CDR3 is also encoded by other DNA sequences in this sample. This chain uses TRBV5-4 with TRBJ2-7, with 9 bases aligning to TRBD1. Germline trimming cut 4 bases from V and 4 bases from J; bases unmatched to any gene: 6. From germline, CDR1 is SGHNT and CDR2 YYREEE (reference sequence). CDR3 length: 14 residues. This CDR3 is CASSPGTGTYEQYF. The CDR3 DNA is TGTGCCAGCAGCCCCGGGACAGGGACATACGAGCAGTACTTC.

With regard to this clone: A read error is likely, as this CDR3 ends without the conserved phenylalanine or tryptophan. It is unclear where the CDR3 begins or ends on the DNA, so no DNA is shown, and the CDR3 is as TCRdb lists it. The chain uses TRBV4-1 and TRBJ1-1; the table calls TRBD1, which could not be checked here. CDR1 and CDR2 (germline): MGHRA, YSYEKL. The CDR3 totals 17 residues, both ends included. CDR3 region: CASSQAGALTRTGDARC.

The chain has TRBV10-3 and TRBJ2-7; TRBD1 agrees at 9 bases. The V gene's germline CDR1 is ENHRY and CDR2 SYGVKD. Trimming removed 10 bases from V and 5 bases from J; junction bases left unmatched: 15. This CDR3 has 15 amino acids. DNA of the CDR3: TGTGCCACCTCCCCCGGGACAGGGTTTTTCAACGAGCAGTACTTC. Translating it yields CATSPGTGFFNEQYF.

The rearrangement links TRBV6-1 to TRBJ2-7; the D gene is possibly TRBD2 (6 bases). Germline V gives CDR1 MNHNS, CDR2 SASEGT. CDR3 length equals 17 residues. Trimming took 0 bases from V and 2 from J, leaving 17 bases between them. This CDR3 is CASSEALFSGHPYEQYF. DNA for the CDR3: TGTGCCAGCAGTGAAGCGCTATTTAGCGGACATCCCTACGAGCAGTACTTC.

This clone was detected only once. The rearrangement joins TRBV2 to TRBJ2-7, with 10 nucleotides matching TRBD2. J gave up 0 bases and V 7 bases, and 9 bases lay outside the gene matches. CDR1 is SNHLY and CDR2 is FYNNEI in the germline V gene. The CDR3 spans 16 residues. The CDR3 sequence is CASTGVAGGSSYEQYF. CDR3 bases: TGTGCCAGCACGGGAGTAGCGGGGGGTAGCTCCTACGAGCAGTACTTC.

The V call is TRBV2, the J call TRBJ2-1, with a tentative D call TRBD2 (6 bases). The V and J ends lost 3 bases and 7 bases respectively, with 28 bases between them. Germline-derived CDR1 and CDR2 are SNHLY and FYNNEI. The length of the CDR3 is 19 residues. CDR3 in amino acids: CASSDPEFSGQLRGNEQFF. CDR3 nucleotide sequence: TGTGCCAGCAGTGACCCGGAATTTAGCGGTCAACTTAGGGGAAATGAGCAGTTCTTC. Full variable domain (remainder filled in from reference TRBV2 and TRBJ2-1): EPEVTQTPSHQVTQMGQEVILRCVPISNHLYFYWYRQILGQKVEFLVSFYNNEISEKSEIFDDQFSVERPDGSNFTLKIRSTKLEDSAMYFCASSDPEFSGQLRGNEQFFGPGTRLTVL.

This rearrangement joins TRBV2 to TRBJ2-7; D unresolved. The V and J ends lost 5 bases and 0 bases respectively, with 11 bases between them. The germline V gene has CDR1 SNHLY and CDR2 FYNNEI. This CDR3 comprises 14 residues. The CDR3 bases are TGTGCCAGCAGTCCCCCAACGGGCTCCTACGAGCAGTACTTC. Amino acid sequence: CASSPPTGSYEQYF.

This clone came up once. The chain carries TRBV19 and TRBJ2-7; D is perhaps TRBD1 (6 bases). V was trimmed by 5 bases and J by 3 bases, leaving 14 bases between them. The germline V gene has CDR1 LNHDA and CDR2 SQIVND (reference sequence). CDR3 length: 14 residues. The CDR3 reads CASSLSGDNYEQYF. Here the CDR3 DNA reads TGTGCCAGTAGTCTTTCCGGGGACAACTACGAGCAGTACTTC.

This clone was recorded once. This chain links TRBV14 with TRBJ2-1; 8 bases agree with TRBD2. The CDR3 is 15 residues long. The germline V gene has CDR1 SGHDN and CDR2 FVKESK. V dropped 0 bases and J dropped 5; count of bases not matched to a gene: 3. The CDR3, as DNA: TGTGCCAGCAGCCAAGAGTGGCGGGAGGACAATGAGCAGTTCTTC. Amino acids: CASSQEWREDNEQFF.

The chain joins TRBV23-1 to TRBJ2-2, with a tentative D call TRBD1 (8 bases). TRBV23-1 is designated an ORF whose function remains uncertain. V lost 9 bases to trimming and J lost 4 bases, with 21 bases between them. The CDR3 spans 16 residues. In DNA form, the CDR3 reads TGCGCCAGAGGACAGGGAGGGTCATCGGGCACCGGGGAGCTGTTTTTT. Translation gives CARGQGGSSGTGELFF.

The genes are TRBV13 and TRBJ1-4; D not resolved. V was shortened by 5 bases and J by 2 bases, with 12 bases between the two germline ends. The CDR3 extends over 15 amino acids. Germline loops: CDR1 PRHDT, CDR2 FYEKMQ (reference sequence). The chain's CDR3 is CASSRNRLTNEKLFF. CDR3 nucleotides: TGTGCCAGCAGCCGTAACCGGTTGACTAATGAAAAACTGTTTTTT.

The J gene is TRBJ1-1, the V gene TRBV5-1; the D is unclear. Germline values: CDR1 SGHRS, CDR2 YFSETQ. The V end lost 0 bases, the J end lost 0 bases, and 9 bases lay between the germline ends. This CDR3 contains 15 residues. DNA of the CDR3: TGCGCCAGCAGCTTGGAAGGCGGGTTGAACACTGAAGCTTTCTTT. Translating gives CASSLEGGLNTEAFF. Full variable domain (outside the CDR3, taken from reference TRBV5-1 and TRBJ1-1): KAGVTQTPRYLIKTRGQQVTLSCSPISGHRSVSWYQQTPGQGLQFLFEYFSETQRNKGNFPGRFSGRQFSNSRSEMNVSTLELGDSALYLCASSLEGGLNTEAFFGQGTRLTVV.

The V call is TRBV10-3, the J call TRBJ2-2, with 11 bases lining up with TRBD2. V gave up 0 bases and J gave up 0 bases; unmatched junction bases: 18. This CDR3 has 23 residues. The germline CDR1 and CDR2 sequences are ENHRY and SYGVKD. The CDR3 coding sequence is TGTGCCATCAGTGAGTCCTACCAGACTAGCGGGGTGGGATTCGGATCGAACACCGGGGAGCTGTTTTTT. Translated, it gives CAISESYQTSGVGFGSNTGELFF.

The rearrangement links TRBV24-1 to TRBJ2-5, with TRBD2 matching 9 bases. Per the germline V gene, CDR1 is KGHDR and CDR2 is SFDVKD. With 5 bases clipped from V and 2 bases from J, the junction kept 8 bases outside the gene matches. The CDR3 is 16 residues long. CDR3 sequence: CATSAGSAGGQETQYF. The CDR3 nucleotides read TGTGCCACCAGTGCGGGCTCTGCGGGAGGGCAAGAGACCCAGTACTTC.

The gene calls are TRBV27 and TRBJ2-7; D possibly corresponds to TRBD1 (5 bases). Trimming removed 3 bases at V and 2 bases at J, with 14 bases between. The length of the CDR3 is 15 residues. Germline-derived CDR1 and CDR2 are MNHEY and SMNVEV (reference sequence). The CDR3 region is CASSFGRVGPYEQYF. The CDR3 DNA follows: TGTGCCAGCAGTTTCGGCAGGGTCGGACCCTACGAGCAGTACTTC.

V gene TRBV27 combines with J gene TRBJ2-1; no clear D gene. Trimming removed 4 bases at V and 2 bases at J, with 6 bases between. This CDR3 has 13 residues. CDR1 is MNHEY, CDR2 SMNVEV, per germline (reference sequence). The CDR3 is CASSSLTYNEQFF. The CDR3 coding sequence is TGTGCCAGCAGTTCCCTTACCTACAATGAGCAGTTCTTC.

The chain joins TRBV7-2 to TRBJ2-2; weak D call: TRBD2 (5 bases). From germline, CDR1 is SGHTA and CDR2 FQGNSA. The V gene lost 7 bases and the J gene lost 4 bases, with 13 bases spanning the gap. CDR3 length: 14 residues. Here the CDR3 DNA reads TGTGCCAGCACCCGGGGAAGGGCCACCGGGGAGCTGTTTTTT. Translated: CASTRGRATGELFF.

The J gene is TRBJ2-7, the V gene TRBV6-1; D is possibly TRBD1 (6 bases). The CDR3 length is 12 residues. Germline-derived CDR1 and CDR2 are MNHNS and SASEGT. The germline V and J ends were trimmed by 3 bases and 11 bases, with 14 bases remaining between them. CDR3 sequence: CASSEATGKEYF. The DNA of the CDR3 is TGTGCCAGCAGTGAGGCCACAGGGAAGGAGTACTTC.

This clone was detected once. The chain recombines TRBV7-9 with TRBJ2-5, with 12 nucleotides matching TRBD2. The CDR3 is 16 residues long. CDR1 SEHNR and CDR2 FQNEAQ come from the germline V gene (reference sequence). Unmatched junction bases numbered 4, after V lost 5 bases and J lost 0 bases. The DNA of the CDR3 is TGTGCCAGCAGCCCCGGACTAGCGGGGTACCAAGAGACCCAGTACTTC. Translated: CASSPGLAGYQETQYF.

The sample holds a few counts of this clone. The chain carries TRBV3-1 (or the pseudogene TRBV3-2) and TRBJ1-5; D is undetermined. Germline-derived CDR1 and CDR2 are LGHDT and YNNKEL (reference sequence). The V end lost 1 base, the J end lost 5 bases, and 9 bases lay between the germline ends. CDR3 size: 14 residues. CDR3 in amino acids: CASSQGAADQPQHF. As DNA, the CDR3 is TGTGCCAGCAGCCAAGGGGCAGCGGATCAGCCCCAGCATTTT.

The chain uses TRBV29-1 and TRBJ1-5; 7 bases line up with TRBD1. This CDR3 contains 12 residues. CDR1 is SQVTM, CDR2 ANQGSEA, per germline. V dropped 4 bases and J dropped 5; count of bases not matched to a gene: 2. This CDR3 is CSVGDRDQPQHF. CDR3 bases: TGCAGCGTTGGTGACAGGGATCAGCCCCAGCATTTT.

The V call is TRBV7-8, the J call TRBJ2-1; 14 bases line up with TRBD2. This CDR3 region has 19 residues. From germline, CDR1 is SGHVS and CDR2 FQNEAQ. The J segment lost 0 bases and the V segment lost 0 bases, leaving 4 bases of the junction unmatched. CDR3 coding DNA: TGTGCCAGCAGCTTAGCCGGACTAGCGGGAGGAAGCTCCTACAATGAGCAGTTCTTC. Protein: CASSLAGLAGGSSYNEQFF. Combining the CDR3 with reference TRBV7-8 and TRBJ2-1 gives the whole variable domain GAGVSQSPRYKVAKRGQDVALRCDPISGHVSLFWYQQALGQGPEFLTYFQNEAQLDKSGLPSDRFFAERPEGSVSTLKIQRTQQEDSAVYLCASSLAGLAGGSSYNEQFFGPGTRLTVL.